Below, one T cell receptor (beta chain) is given with its context. What it binds is not known. Construction of the TCR beta libraries employed iRepertoire HTBI primers in conjunction with Arm-PCR of CDR3 regions. TCRdb called the multiplex PCR reads again in MiXCR, with one record for every CDR3 protein. The sample carries about 460,000 distinct CDR3 sequences, approximately 22% recorded once. Time point given: persistent/refractory GD, antithyroid drugs over 5 years with positive TRAb. From RNA extracted from PBMCs, the TCR library was made. Patients came from an endocrinology department in Xi'an, China. These data originate in a study of regulatory T cells in long-lasting Graves disease. Overall study: It was over 5 years of antithyroid drugs, with positive TSH receptor antibodies, that meant persistent Graves' disease. Study findings and constraints: Persistent cases favored TRBV28, TRBJ1-2 and TRBJ2-5.

Unmatched junction bases numbered 7, after V lost 7 bases and J lost 6 bases. The CDR3 has 12 residues. Germline lookup yields CDR1 SQVTM and CDR2 ANQGSEA. Source: peripheral blood mononuclear cells (PBMCs), taken when the disease was refractory, from a patient treated with antithyroid drugs. The TCR comes from a female donor with Graves disease. This chain joins TRBV29-1 and TRBJ2-7; 9 bases align to TRBD1. The CDR3 loop is CSATGTGLEQYF. The CDR3 bases are TGCAGCGCCACGGGGACAGGGCTCGAGCAGTACTTC.